This TCR beta chain stems from a study of blood T cells in healthy people across ages. The overall study: Per two T cells, about one barcoded beta molecule was captured through template switching.

The second PCR ran about 6 to 11 cycles with a sample-barcoded 5' primer and J-beta primers. TCRdb fed the 5' RACE reads into MiXCR, producing one record per CDR3 protein. Of approximately 790,000 distinct CDR3 sequences in the sample, approximately 65% are singletons; the top ten hold 25% to 35%. This CDR3 comprises 15 residues. Germline CDR1 reads LGHNA; CDR2 reads YSLEER. This TCR derives from a man aged 30 to 39 in good health. The source material was blood. J is TRBJ2-1 and V is TRBV4-3; possible D gene TRBD1, 5 bases. Gene TRBJ2-7 matches the end of the DNA better, so the J call may be wrong. This CDR3 is CASRLTDNSYNEQYF. In nucleotides, the CDR3 is TGCGCCAGCAGGCTGACAGATAACTCCTACAATGAGCAGTACTTC.